Listed here are 6 T cell receptor beta chains from one sample, sequenced in a study of vaccination effects on CD4 cells after COVID-19. These TCRs' antigens remain unknown. Before sequencing, viral peptide pools were used by the ViraFEST assay to expand antigen-specific CD4+ T cells. CD4+ T cells were isolated after less than 12 days of culture. Participants were vaccinated with two doses of either the BNT162b2 or mRNA-1273 vaccine. The repertoire was sequenced with immunoSEQ multiplex PCR; TCRdb's copy has only in-frame clones and lacks some. The sample has around 69,000 clones, 74% seen once; the top ten hold about 1.6%. The sample here was CD4+ T cells from PBMCs cultured with HCoV-229E spike peptides, taken after COVID-19 vaccination. These receptors were collected from a human donor who received a COVID-19 vaccine.

V and J are TRBV28 and TRBJ2-7; no firm D call. The length of the CDR3 is 12 residues. Germline V lookup: CDR1 MDHEN, CDR2 SYDVKM. Deletions cut 4 bases from V and 3 bases from J, with 7 bases between. The CDR3 nucleotides are TGTGCCAGCAGTTCCTCGAACTACGAGCAGTACGTC. Translating it yields CASSSSNYEQYV.

This clone was recorded once. The chain combines TRBV2 with TRBJ2-1; D not certain. Germline CDR1 SNHLY, CDR2 FYNNEI. The V end lost 8 bases, the J end lost 0 bases, and 8 bases lay between the germline ends. There are 13 residues in the CDR3. The DNA for the CDR3 is TGTGCCAGCGGCCTCGACTCCTACAATGAGCAGTTCTTC. This encodes CASGLDSYNEQFF.

The V call is TRBV5-5, the J call TRBJ1-1; D unresolved. The germline V gene encodes CDR1 SGHKS and CDR2 YYEKEE (reference sequence). The V gene lost 3 bases and the J gene lost 2 bases, with 14 bases spanning the gap. CDR3 length: 15 residues. The CDR3 DNA is TGTGCCAGCAGCTCCTCTCATACGGGAAACACTGAAGCTTTCTTT. It is translated as CASSSSHTGNTEAFF.

The chain joins TRBV7-2 to TRBJ2-7; TRBD2 aligns across 13 bases. V shed 4 bases, J shed 3 bases, and the junction held 6 bases outside the gene matches. Germline V gives CDR1 SGHTA, CDR2 FQGNSA. The CDR3 contains 16 residues. CDR3 nucleotide sequence: TGTGCCAGCAGCTCGCAGACTAGCGGGGGGATCTACGAGCAGTACGTC. It translates to CASSSQTSGGIYEQYV.

This rearrangement joins TRBV24-1 to TRBJ2-1; 9 bases align to TRBD1. Germline loops: CDR1 KGHDR, CDR2 SFDVKD. V gave up 3 bases and J gave up 9 bases; unmatched junction bases: 14. This CDR3 comprises 17 residues. The DNA of the CDR3 is TGTGCCACCAGTGATCAAACAGGGGGCTCTTTTAATGGTGAGCAGTTCTTC. Translated, it gives CATSDQTGGSFNGEQFF.

V gene TRBV24-1 combines with J gene TRBJ2-3; 12 positions match TRBD2. In germline, CDR1 is KGHDR, CDR2 SFDVKD. This CDR3 is built from 15 residues. Losses at the gene ends were 5 bases for V and 6 bases for J; bases not matched to a gene: 5. CDR3 loop: CATSVRLAGVDTQYF. The CDR3 DNA is TGTGCCACCAGTGTCCGACTAGCGGGGGTGGATACGCAGTATTTT.